The T cell receptor (beta chain) under discussion was sequenced for a study of blood T cell repertoires in COVID-19. Study as a whole: PBMCs, B-cell-depleted T cells, or T cells provided the cDNA or gDNA that made up the material.

CDR1 MNHEY and CDR2 SVGAGI come from the germline V gene. V was pared by 6 bases and J by 2 bases, with 7 bases of the junction left unmatched. The CDR3 contains 15 residues. Profiling relied on immunoSEQ multiplex PCR, and the TCRdb table lists in-frame clones only, not all of them. This table holds 160,000 or so clones, roughly four fifths found once. This clonotype was obtained from a human donor in a cohort sampled during active COVID-19. What was sequenced was peripheral blood. V gene TRBV6-5 combines with J gene TRBJ1-2, with 9 bases lining up with TRBD1. CDR3 bases: TGTGCCAGCAGCAACACAGGACAGGGGAACTATGGCTACACCTTC. Translated: CASSNTGQGNYGYTF.